A selection of T cell receptor beta chains follows, all from one sample in a study of cytomegalovirus exposure and HLA in healthy donors. TCRdb's table, derived via immunoSEQ multiplex PCR, lists solely in-frame clones and lacks some. The sample gives some 87,000 clones, around 77% of which show up once; roughly a fifth is in the top ten. The sample taken for sequencing was PBMCs. The receptors were sampled from a woman in her 40s in good health and CMV-seropositive. CDR3s include the opening cysteine and the closing phenylalanine or tryptophan.

>TRBV4-2|TRBJ1-4|16
CASSQDFGTYNEKLFF
>TRBV5-6|TRBJ1-4|17
CASSLRQGIATNEKLFF
>TRBV6-5|TRBJ2-1|15
CASSSASGGADEQFF
>TRBV7-2|TRBJ2-5|14
CASSSWTSKETQYF
>TRBV19|TRBJ1-4|15
CASSIGGGINEKLFF
>TRBV9|TRBJ2-1|15
CASAGAGVSYNEQFF
>TRBV29-1|TRBJ1-1|13
CSGSPGQGTEAFF
>TRBV11-2|TRBJ1-1|14
CASSAGRFQTEAFF
>TRBV29-1|TRBJ2-4|16
CSVEDPHGTGNGIQYF
>TRBV5-4|TRBJ2-5|15
CASSLASGDQETQYF